One sample yielded the 8 T cell receptor beta chains listed below, sequenced in a study of breast tumors, draining lymph nodes, adjacent tissues. Axillary draining lymph nodes of breast cancer patients supplied the node samples. TCRdb passed the multiplex PCR reads through MiXCR, listing each CDR3 protein once. The sample includes 180,000 or so distinct CDR3 sequences, approximately 31% seen only once; the top ten take 4% to 4.5%. The sequenced material came from axillary lymph node tissue. These receptor sequences come from a female donor with breast cancer. Some clones in this sample may be carry-over from other donors' samples.

This clonotype has a count of ten or more. The rearrangement links TRBV6-6 to TRBJ2-7; TRBD2 matches at 7 bases. The V gene end was trimmed by 0 bases and the J gene end by 0 bases; junction bases not matched to a gene: 2. The CDR3 extends over 15 amino acids. CDR1 is MNHNY, CDR2 SVGAGI, per germline (reference sequence). The CDR3 spells CASSYSLADSYEQYF. CDR3 sequence (DNA): TGTGCCAGCAGTTACTCGCTAGCGGACTCCTACGAGCAGTACTTC.

This clonotype was observed many times. V usage is TRBV19 and J usage is TRBJ2-1; possibly TRBD2 for D (6 bases). The V gene's germline CDR1 is LNHDA and CDR2 SQIVND (reference sequence). Trimming cost V 7 bases and J 6 bases, with 22 bases left between them. There are 16 residues in the CDR3. The CDR3 is CASTHDPSGEANEQFF. Written as DNA, the CDR3 is TGTGCCAGTACCCACGACCCCTCGGGAGAGGCCAATGAGCAGTTCTTC.

Ten or more counts support this clonotype. Here the CDR3 DNA reads TGTGCCAGCAGCTTAGCGAGGGGAGACTACGAGCAGTACTTC. Its protein is CASSLARGDYEQYF. The V gene is TRBV7-6, the J gene TRBJ2-7; D tentatively fits TRBD1 or TRBD2 (5 bases each). Germline V gene lookup returns CDR1 SGHVS and CDR2 FNYEAQ. This CDR3 has 14 residues. The V gene lost 0 bases and the J gene lost 3 bases, with 9 bases spanning the gap.

This clonotype was counted ten times or more. CDR3 DNA: TGTGCCAGCAGTTTAGCCCGGACTAGCGGGACTTCGTCCTACAATGAGCAGTTCTTC. It codes for CASSLARTSGTSSYNEQFF. The chain uses TRBV12-3 or TRBV12-4 and TRBJ2-1, with TRBD2 matching over 12 bases. CDR3 length equals 19 residues. The trim removed 0 bases at V and 1 base at J, leaving 7 bases unmatched.

In DNA, the CDR3 is TGTGCCAGCAGTCCAGGGGGGGGGAACAGGGGCCAGCCCCAGCATTTT. The encoded protein is CASSPGGGNRGQPQHF. This chain connects TRBV7-6 to TRBJ1-5; 7 bases map to TRBD1. The CDR3 totals 16 residues. The germline CDR1 and CDR2 sequences are SGHVS and FNYEAQ. The V and J ends lost 6 bases and 7 bases, in that order; junction bases with no gene match: 15.

The sample holds many counts of this clonotype. The genes are TRBV24-1 and TRBJ2-1; 12 nucleotides align to TRBD2. V was clipped by 2 bases and J by 5 bases; unmatched bases: 3. The CDR3 is 16 amino acids. The V gene's germline CDR1 is KGHDR and CDR2 SFDVKD. Here the CDR3 DNA reads TGTGCCACCAGTGATTCTAGCGGGAGGGTTCACAATGAGCAGTTCTTC. It encodes CATSDSSGRVHNEQFF.

This clonotype came up a few times. Just one base apart from a much larger clone, this may be a read error. The V call is TRBV7-2, the J call TRBJ2-6, with D possibly matching TRBD1 (5 bases). CDR1 SGHTA and CDR2 FQGNSA come from the germline V gene. This CDR3 has 15 residues. The CDR3 DNA reads TGTGCCAGCAGCTTCACTTTCTCTGGGGCCAACGTCCTGCCTTTC. It is translated as CASSFTFSGANVLPF.

Note on this clonotype: This may be a read error: a much more frequent sequence differs by one nucleotide. CDR3: CAGNRPPGQGGSPLHF. The CDR3 DNA is TGTGCCGGCAACCGACCCCCGGGACAGGGAGGTTCACCCCTCCACTTT. The chain recombines TRBV7-2 with TRBJ1-6, with 9 bases aligning to TRBD1. J lost 9 bases, V lost 11 bases, and 17 bases had no gene match. Germline loops: CDR1 SGHTA, CDR2 FQGNSA. The CDR3 sequence is 16 residues long. Using reference TRBV7-2 and TRBJ1-6 for the parts outside the CDR3, the full variable domain is GAGVSQSPSNKVTEKGKDVELRCDPISGHTALYWYRQSLGQGLEFLIYFQGNSAPDKSGLPSDRFSAERTGGSVSTLTIQRTQQEDSAVYLCAGNRPPGQGGSPLHFGNGTRLTVT.